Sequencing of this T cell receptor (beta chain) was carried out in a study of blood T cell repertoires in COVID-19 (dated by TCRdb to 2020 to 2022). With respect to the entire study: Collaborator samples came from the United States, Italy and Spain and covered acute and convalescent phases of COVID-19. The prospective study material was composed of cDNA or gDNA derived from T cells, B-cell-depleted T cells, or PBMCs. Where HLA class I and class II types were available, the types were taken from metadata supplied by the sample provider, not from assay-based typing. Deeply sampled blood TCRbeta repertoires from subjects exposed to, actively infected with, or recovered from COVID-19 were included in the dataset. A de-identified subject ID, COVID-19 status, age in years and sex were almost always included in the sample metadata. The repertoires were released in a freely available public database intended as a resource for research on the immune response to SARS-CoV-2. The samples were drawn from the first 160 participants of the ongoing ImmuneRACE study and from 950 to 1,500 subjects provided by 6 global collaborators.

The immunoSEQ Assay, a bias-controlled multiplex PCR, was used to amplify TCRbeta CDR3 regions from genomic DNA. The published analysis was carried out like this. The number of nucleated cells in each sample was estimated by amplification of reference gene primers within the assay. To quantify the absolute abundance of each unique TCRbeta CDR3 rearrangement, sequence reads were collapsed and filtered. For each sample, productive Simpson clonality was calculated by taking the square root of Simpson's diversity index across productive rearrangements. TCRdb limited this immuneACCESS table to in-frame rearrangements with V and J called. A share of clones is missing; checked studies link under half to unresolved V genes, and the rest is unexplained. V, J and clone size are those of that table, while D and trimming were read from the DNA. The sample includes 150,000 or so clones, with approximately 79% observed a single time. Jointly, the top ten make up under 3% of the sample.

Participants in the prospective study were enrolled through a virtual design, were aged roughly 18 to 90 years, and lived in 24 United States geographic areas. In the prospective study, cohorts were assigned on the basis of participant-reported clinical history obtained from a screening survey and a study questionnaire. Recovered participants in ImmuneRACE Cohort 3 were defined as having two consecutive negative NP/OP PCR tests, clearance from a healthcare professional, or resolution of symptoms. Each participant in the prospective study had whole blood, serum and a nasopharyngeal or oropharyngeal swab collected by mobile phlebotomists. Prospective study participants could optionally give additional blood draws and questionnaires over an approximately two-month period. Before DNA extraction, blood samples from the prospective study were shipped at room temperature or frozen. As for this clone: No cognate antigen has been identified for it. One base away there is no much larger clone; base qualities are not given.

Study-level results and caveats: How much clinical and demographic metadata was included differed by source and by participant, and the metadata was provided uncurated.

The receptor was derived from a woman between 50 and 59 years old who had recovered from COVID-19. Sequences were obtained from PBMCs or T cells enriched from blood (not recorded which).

The DNA reads as follows: TGTGCCAGCTCACAGGACAGGGGTTTAGATACGCAGTATTTT. This sequence encodes CASSQDRGLDTQYF. The V gene is TRBV18 and the J gene is TRBJ2-3; a stretch of 9 junction bases matches TRBD1. CDR1 and CDR2 are drawn from the germline V gene: KGHSH, LQKENI. From the cysteine up to the phenylalanine, the CDR3 has a length of 14 residues. Only CDR3 DNA is held: 42 bases, read in frame from base 1. V has 4 bases trimmed and J has 5 bases trimmed; junction bases matching no gene number 4.